These 10 T cell receptor beta chains came from one sample sequenced in a study of T cell responses to AZD1222 COVID-19 vaccine. Using immunoSEQ multiplex PCR, the repertoire was profiled, and TCRdb retains in-frame clones only, with some absent. The sample consists of 110,000 to 150,000 clones, more than 75% of them appearing once. This specimen was peripheral blood, taken 28 days after the second AZD1222 dose. Receptors originate from an adult who received the AZD1222 COVID-19 vaccine.

The chain carries TRBV5-4 and TRBJ2-5; no definite D call. The length of the CDR3 is 14 residues. V was trimmed by 5 bases and J by 4 bases, leaving 15 bases between them. The germline V gene encodes CDR1 SGHNT and CDR2 YYREEE (reference sequence). CDR3 nucleotide sequence: TGTGCCAGCAGAGCCTCAACGGGTATAGAGACCCAGTACTTC. This encodes CASRASTGIETQYF. Variable domain in full (rest from reference TRBV5-4 and TRBJ2-5): ETGVTQSPTHLIKTRGQQVTLRCSSQSGHNTVSWYQQALGQGPQFIFQYYREEENGRGNFPPRFSGLQFPNYSSELNVNALELDDSALYLCASRASTGIETQYFGPGTRLLVL.

The chain recombines TRBV19 with TRBJ1-2, with unresolved D. There are 13 residues in the CDR3. Germline CDR1 LNHDA, CDR2 SQIVND (reference sequence). Trimming removed 6 bases at V and 3 bases at J, with 11 bases between. CDR3 loop: CASRRIGDYGYTF. As DNA, the CDR3 is TGTGCCAGTAGACGAATTGGGGACTATGGCTACACCTTC.

V is TRBV11-2 and J is TRBJ2-2; 9 nucleotides align to TRBD1. The V gene's germline CDR1 is SGHAT and CDR2 FQNNGV. This CDR3 is 14 amino acids long. V shed 4 bases and J 5 bases; nucleotides not matched to a gene: 2. CDR3 in DNA: TGTGCCAGCAGCTGGGACAGGGCGACCGGGGAGCTGTTTTTT. Amino acids: CASSWDRATGELFF.

This rearrangement joins TRBV28 to TRBJ1-2; no definite D call. The V gene's germline CDR1 is MDHEN and CDR2 SYDVKM. There are 12 residues in the CDR3. V lost 6 bases and J 5 bases, leaving 10 bases between the germline ends. The CDR3: CASSTTAYGYTF. The CDR3 DNA reads TGTGCCAGCAGCACCACAGCTTATGGCTACACCTTC.

Only one count was recorded for this clone. This chain connects TRBV9 to TRBJ2-1, with a possible D match to TRBD2 (6 bases). Germline-derived CDR1 and CDR2 are SGDLS and YYNGEE. Trimming pared 2 bases from V and 8 bases from J, leaving 14 bases between. CDR3 size: 14 residues. The CDR3 spells CASSVGAGWDEQFF. The CDR3 DNA reads as TGTGCCAGCAGCGTCGGGGCGGGATGGGATGAGCAGTTCTTC.

V is TRBV30 and J is TRBJ2-5; 7 nucleotides align to TRBD1. Germline loops: CDR1 GTSNPN, CDR2 SVGIG (reference sequence). CDR3 length: 12 amino acids. V shed 5 bases and J 3 bases; nucleotides not matched to a gene: 3. CDR3 residues: CAWGTVKETQYF. DNA of the CDR3: TGTGCCTGGGGGACAGTGAAAGAGACCCAGTACTTC. Full variable domain (outside the CDR3, taken from reference TRBV30 and TRBJ2-5): SQTIHQWPATLVQPVGSPLSLECTVEGTSNPNLYWYRQAAGRGLQLLFYSVGIGQISSEVPQNLSASRPQDRQFILSSKKLLLSDSGFYLCAWGTVKETQYFGPGTRLLVL.

The V gene is TRBV19, the J gene TRBJ1-4; 7 bases agree with TRBD1. This CDR3 is built from 15 residues. V gave up 3 bases and J gave up 2 bases; unmatched junction bases: 3. Looked up from germline, CDR1 is LNHDA and CDR2 is SQIVND (reference sequence). The chain's CDR3 is CASSMKGQTNEKLFF. The CDR3 DNA is TGTGCCAGTAGTATGAAGGGACAGACTAATGAAAAACTGTTTTTT. Combining the CDR3 with reference TRBV19 and TRBJ1-4 gives the whole variable domain DGGITQSPKYLFRKEGQNVTLSCEQNLNHDAMYWYRQDPGQGLRLIYYSQIVNDFQKGDIAEGYSVSREKKESFPLTVTSAQKNPTAFYLCASSMKGQTNEKLFFGSGTQLSVL.

The genes are TRBV5-8 and TRBJ2-2; D is uncertain. This CDR3 has 15 amino acids. With 4 bases removed from V and 3 bases from J, the gap between germline ends came to 13 bases. Germline V gives CDR1 SGHTS, CDR2 YDEGEE. The CDR3 sequence: CASSPLNQYTGELFF. CDR3 sequence (DNA): TGTGCCAGCAGCCCACTGAATCAGTACACCGGGGAGCTGTTTTTT.

The chain recombines TRBV30 with TRBJ1-1, with D perhaps matching TRBD1 (5 bases). The CDR3 covers 13 residues. From germline, CDR1 is GTSNPN and CDR2 SVGIG (reference sequence). V was shortened by 1 base and J by 9 bases, with 15 bases between the two germline ends. The CDR3 protein is CAWSARAGRQAFF. CDR3 sequence (DNA): TGTGCCTGGAGTGCCCGGGCAGGGAGACAAGCTTTCTTT.

The chain carries TRBV5-1 and TRBJ1-2, with D maybe TRBD1 (5 bases). The V gene lost 0 bases and the J gene lost 3 bases, with 15 bases spanning the gap. Germline V lookup: CDR1 SGHRS, CDR2 YFSETQ. This CDR3 region has 16 residues. The CDR3 sequence is CASSLVSGTAYYGYTF. The CDR3 DNA reads as TGCGCCAGCAGCTTGGTTTCCGGGACCGCATACTATGGCTACACCTTC.